This is a list of T cell receptor beta chains from one sample in a study of long-term antiretroviral therapy in people with HIV. Data came from immunoSEQ multiplex PCR; TCRdb stores just in-frame clones and leaves some out. The profile shows over 25,000 clones, roughly 87% of them singletons. The input for sequencing was unsorted PBMCs, taken 1.1 years before starting antiretroviral therapy. Source of these receptors: a woman in her twenties or thirties with HIV. CDR3s include the opening cysteine and the closing phenylalanine or tryptophan. A D gene is named only where the DNA matches it firmly. Only some rows state a clone size, as once, few, many or a class for expanded clones.

cdr3_nt	cdr3_aa	v_call	j_call	d_call	clone_size
TGCGCCAGCAGCTTGGTAGGGGGTTTCACTGAAGCTTTCTTT	CASSLVGGFTEAFF	TRBV5-1	TRBJ1-1	NA	NA
TGTGCCAGCTCACTGGATCGAGGCTCTGGGGCCAACGTCCTGACTTTC	CASSLDRGSGANVLTF	TRBV18	TRBJ2-6	NA	NA
TGTGCCAGCAGTTCCAGACCGACTACGAACACCGGGGAGCTGTTTTTT	CASSSRPTTNTGELFF	TRBV25-1	TRBJ2-2	NA	NA
TGTGCCAGCAGCTTAATGGCCCGACAGGGATCTGGAAACACCATATATTTT	CASSLMARQGSGNTIYF	TRBV7-6	TRBJ1-3	TRBD1	NA
TGTGCCAGCAGTCTGAACAATGAGCAGTTCTTC	CASSLNNEQFF	TRBV27	TRBJ2-1	NA	NA
TGTGCCAGCAGCTTAACGCAGAGCACTGAAGCTTTCTTT	CASSLTQSTEAFF	TRBV7-2	TRBJ1-1	NA	NA
TGTGCCAGCAGCTACGTTGTGCTTTGGGAAGCTTTCTTT	CASSYVVLWEAFF	TRBV7-3	TRBJ1-1	NA	few
TGTGCCTGGAGTTACATGGACGGCAACTATGGCTACACCTTC	CAWSYMDGNYGYTF	TRBV30	TRBJ1-2	NA	NA
TGTGCCAGCAGTTCCGCTGGTGCGTTTTCTAATGAAAAACTGTTTTTT	CASSSAGAFSNEKLFF	TRBV27	TRBJ1-4	NA	NA
TGCGCCAGCAGCCAAGGGAAAGGCTGGGAAAAACTGTTTTTT	CASSQGKGWEKLFF	TRBV4-1	TRBJ1-4	NA	NA
TGCGCCAGCAGCCTGGGCCCACGGGAGACCCAGTACTTC	CASSLGPRETQYF	TRBV5-1	TRBJ2-5	NA	NA
TGTGCCAGCAGCAGGAGAGCGGACACTGAAGCTTTCTTT	CASSRRADTEAFF	TRBV7-3	TRBJ1-1	NA	NA
TGTGCCAGCAGCCCACCCGGACAGGTTACAGGGGGCTACACCTTC	CASSPPGQVTGGYTF	TRBV7-8	TRBJ1-2	TRBD1	few
TGTGCCAGCCGGGACAGGGCGACGAACACTGAAGCTTTCTTT	CASRDRATNTEAFF	TRBV25-1	TRBJ1-1	TRBD1	NA
TGCGCCAGCAGCTTGTTTCCTGGGAACACCGGGGAGCTGTTTTTT	CASSLFPGNTGELFF	TRBV5-1	TRBJ2-2	NA	NA
TGTGCCAGCACTTCGGACAGGGGGCAAGGAGAGACCCAGTACTTC	CASTSDRGQGETQYF	TRBV2	TRBJ2-5	TRBD1	NA
TGTGCCAGCAGCGCATCGGGACAGGGTATCACCTACGAGCAGTACTTC	CASSASGQGITYEQYF	TRBV13	TRBJ2-7	TRBD1	NA
TGTGCCAGCAGCTTGGGACAGGGTAACACAGATACGCAGTATTTT	CASSLGQGNTDTQYF	TRBV5-4	TRBJ2-3	TRBD1	NA
TGCGCCAGCATGGGGCAGGGTTCCGTAAGTCAGCCCCAGCATTTT	CASMGQGSVSQPQHF	TRBV10-2	TRBJ1-5	NA	NA
TGTGCCAGCAGCTTGGCTGTTTCGATGACTGAAGCTTTCTTT	CASSLAVSMTEAFF	TRBV7-8	TRBJ1-1	NA	NA
TGTGCCAGCAGCTTATCCTCCAGGGTATATTCTGGAAACACCATATATTTT	CASSLSSRVYSGNTIYF	TRBV5-6	TRBJ1-3	NA	NA
TGTGCTAGTGCCATGATGGGGAGCACTGAAGCTTTCTTT	CASAMMGSTEAFF	TRBV12-5	TRBJ1-1	NA	NA
TGTGCCAGCAGTTACGGGGGTAGATATGGCTACACCTTC	CASSYGGRYGYTF	TRBV6-5	TRBJ1-2	NA	NA
TGTGCCAGCAGCGTAGTGACAGCCTCCTACAATGAGCAGTTCTTC	CASSVVTASYNEQFF	TRBV9	TRBJ2-1	NA	NA
TGCGCCAGCAGCGCGCCTCCAGAGGGCGGAAACACCATATATTTT	CASSAPPEGGNTIYF	TRBV4-1	TRBJ1-3	NA	NA
TGTGCCAGCAGTGACATGTTGGGCGGGGAGCTGTTTTTT	CASSDMLGGELFF	TRBV6-1	TRBJ2-2	NA	few
TGTGCCAGCGGGGGGAACCAGAGAACCTACGAGCAGTACTTC	CASGGNQRTYEQYF	TRBV6-6	TRBJ2-7	NA	NA
TGTGCCAGCAGCCCCGGGACAAAAGCAACTAATGAAAAACTGTTTTTT	CASSPGTKATNEKLFF	TRBV11-2	TRBJ1-4	NA	NA
TGTGCCAGCAGCCAAGATCCTGGGACAGGCCTAGAGACCCAGTACTTC	CASSQDPGTGLETQYF	TRBV4-2	TRBJ2-5	TRBD1	NA
TGCGCCAGCAGACAAAACGGACAGGATAATGAAAAACTGTTTTTT	CASRQNGQDNEKLFF	TRBV5-1	TRBJ1-4	TRBD1	NA
TGCAGTGCTAGTAGCGGCGACGAGCAGTACTTC	CSASSGDEQYF	TRBV20-1	TRBJ2-7	NA	NA
TGTGCCAGCAGTACGCAGACAGACTATGGCTACACCTTC	CASSTQTDYGYTF	TRBV25-1	TRBJ1-2	NA	NA
TGTGCCAGCAGCGCCCGGGACAGCCGCACAGATACGCAGTATTTT	CASSARDSRTDTQYF	TRBV9	TRBJ2-3	TRBD1	NA
TGTGCCAGCAGCCTTGGGACCTACTCCTACAATGAGCAGTTCTTC	CASSLGTYSYNEQFF	TRBV5-6	TRBJ2-1	NA	NA
TGTGCCAGCAGCCCAGTGGCAGGTTATGGCTACACCTTC	CASSPVAGYGYTF	TRBV7-8	TRBJ1-2	NA	NA
TGTGCCAGCAGTGAATCAGGGGCCAACGTCCTGACTTTC	CASSESGANVLTF	TRBV25-1	TRBJ2-6	NA	NA